These 19 T cell receptor beta chains originate from one sample sequenced in a study of blood T cell repertoires in COVID-19. The table came from immunoSEQ multiplex PCR; TCRdb's copy has only in-frame clones and leaves some out. The sample has roughly 400,000 clones, roughly 89% seen once; the top ten hold 10%. The sequencing sample was made of PBMCs or T cells enriched from blood (not recorded which). These receptors were taken from a woman in her fifties or sixties who had recovered from COVID-19.

The rearrangement links TRBV7-9 to TRBJ1-2, with D perhaps TRBD1 (6 bases). This CDR3 is built from 16 residues. Germline V gives CDR1 SEHNR, CDR2 FQNEAQ (reference sequence). Trimming cost V 1 base and J 6 bases, with 18 bases left between them. CDR3 in amino acids: CASSLGIRGSADGYTF. The CDR3 nucleotides are TGTGCCAGCAGCTTAGGGATCAGGGGTTCCGCCGATGGCTACACCTTC. Full variable domain (rest looked up from reference TRBV7-9 and TRBJ1-2): DTGVSQNPRHKITKRGQNVTFRCDPISEHNRLYWYRQTLGQGPEFLTYFQNEAQLEKSRLLSDRFSAERPKGSFSTLEIQRTEQGDSAMYLCASSLGIRGSADGYTFGSGTRLTVV.

Here the CDR3 DNA reads TGTGCCAGCAGATCCCTAGGACAGGGGTATGGCTACACCTTC. Residues: CASRSLGQGYGYTF. The rearrangement joins TRBV6-5 to TRBJ1-2; 9 nucleotides align to TRBD1. The CDR3 consists of 14 residues. Looked up from germline, CDR1 is MNHEY and CDR2 is SVGAGI. J was trimmed by 5 bases and V by 6 bases; bases with no gene match: 7.

The genes are TRBV3-1 (or the pseudogene TRBV3-2) and TRBJ1-1; a weak D match, TRBD1 (5 bases). Germline-derived CDR1 and CDR2 are LGHDT and YNNKEL (reference sequence). Trimming removed 1 base at V and 7 bases at J, with 10 bases between. This CDR3 has 13 amino acids. CDR3 loop: CASSQGGRLEAFF. The CDR3 DNA follows: TGTGCCAGCAGCCAAGGGGGCCGCCTTGAAGCTTTCTTT.

The chain carries TRBV28 and TRBJ2-1, with D maybe TRBD2 (7 bases). Trimming took off 5 bases at V and 3 bases at J, with 17 bases between the two ends. The germline V gene has CDR1 MDHEN and CDR2 SYDVKM. This CDR3 has 16 amino acids. In DNA form, the CDR3 reads TGTGCCAGCAGTCCTGGGGGGGCATCCGGCTACAATGAGCAGTTCTTC. This gives the protein CASSPGGASGYNEQFF.

The rearrangement links TRBV18 to TRBJ1-2; possible D gene TRBD1, 6 bases. Germline assignment: CDR1 KGHSH and CDR2 LQKENI. V lost 3 bases and J lost 3, with 8 bases in between. CDR3 size: 13 residues. In DNA, the CDR3 is TGTGCCAGCTCACCTGGGGGCCACTATGGCTACACCTTC. Residues: CASSPGGHYGYTF.

The chain recombines TRBV7-2 with TRBJ1-1; D is unclear. The CDR3 spans 12 residues. The germline CDR1 and CDR2 sequences are SGHTA and FQGNSA. V was pared by 3 bases and J by 12 bases, with 14 bases between. Here the CDR3 DNA reads TGTGCCAGCAGCTTGGGCGAAAAGACGTCTTTCTTT. It specifies CASSLGEKTSFF.

The gene calls are TRBV5-1 and TRBJ2-6; 7 nucleotides agree with TRBD1. Germline-derived CDR1 and CDR2 are SGHRS and YFSETQ. This CDR3 comprises 17 residues. V was pared by 2 bases and J by 0 bases, with 5 bases of the junction left unmatched. The CDR3 loop reads CASSFGTANSGANVLTF. Here the CDR3 DNA reads TGCGCCAGCAGCTTCGGGACAGCTAACTCTGGGGCCAACGTCCTGACTTTC.

The V call is TRBV9, the J call TRBJ1-4; a weak D match, TRBD1 (6 bases). Trimming removed 4 bases at V and 4 bases at J, with 14 bases between. Per the germline V gene, CDR1 is SGDLS and CDR2 is YYNGEE. This CDR3 has 15 residues. The DNA of the CDR3 is TGTGCCAGCAGCCCGGGTGGGGGCGGTAATGAAAAACTGTTTTTT. This translates into CASSPGGGGNEKLFF.

J is TRBJ2-3 and V is TRBV7-2; possibly TRBD1 for D (7 bases). Trimming pared 5 bases from V and 5 bases from J, leaving 17 bases between. Germline values: CDR1 SGHTA, CDR2 FQGNSA. CDR3 length: 15 residues. This CDR3 reads CASSGRGGGRDTQYF. The CDR3 DNA reads TGTGCCAGCAGCGGCCGTGGAGGGGGCCGAGATACGCAGTATTTT.

V and J are TRBV6-5 and TRBJ1-2; D not certain. CDR3 length: 13 residues. Germline V gives CDR1 MNHEY, CDR2 SVGAGI. Trimming took 5 bases from V and 4 from J, leaving 11 bases between them. CDR3 bases: TGTGCCAGCAGTCTAGGACTGAGCTATGGCTACACCTTC. Its protein product is CASSLGLSYGYTF.

This chain links TRBV13 with TRBJ1-1; D not certain. Germline assignment: CDR1 PRHDT and CDR2 FYEKMQ (reference sequence). CDR3 length: 13 amino acids. Between the trimmed V and J ends, which lost 3 bases and 5 bases, there was a span of 10 bases. The CDR3 here is CASSFKTRTEAFF. The CDR3 nucleotides read TGTGCCAGCAGCTTTAAGACGAGGACTGAAGCTTTCTTT.

The table lists this clone with a count of one. The chain employs TRBV7-2 and TRBJ1-3; 8 nucleotides match TRBD1. This CDR3 comprises 16 residues. The junction had 6 bases not matched to a gene; V was cut back by 5 bases and J by 0 bases. Germline V gene data show CDR1 as SGHTA and CDR2 as FQGNSA. The CDR3 nucleotides are TGTGCCAGCAGCACAGGGGGTTCTAGCTCTGGAAACACCATATATTTT. Amino acids: CASSTGGSSSGNTIYF. The variable domain in full, with the rest retrieved from reference TRBV7-2 and TRBJ1-3, is GAGVSQSPSNKVTEKGKDVELRCDPISGHTALYWYRQSLGQGLEFLIYFQGNSAPDKSGLPSDRFSAERTGGSVSTLTIQRTQQEDSAVYLCASSTGGSSSGNTIYFGEGSWLTVV.

V usage is TRBV14 and J usage is TRBJ1-6; D unclear. V lost 0 bases and J 9 bases, leaving 6 bases between the germline ends. The CDR3 has 13 residues. Germline V gene data show CDR1 as SGHDN and CDR2 as FVKESK. The CDR3 is CASSQESLSPLHF. The CDR3 DNA is TGTGCCAGCAGCCAAGAGAGCCTTTCACCCCTCCACTTT.

The CDR3 sequence is CASREIAEGGASNQPQHF. The CDR3 DNA sequence: TGTGCCAGCAGGGAAATCGCCGAGGGCGGCGCGAGCAATCAGCCCCAGCATTTT. The rearrangement joins TRBV6-1 to TRBJ1-5; D is undetermined. Trimming took off 6 bases at V and 1 base at J, with 22 bases between the two ends. Germline lookup yields CDR1 MNHNS and CDR2 SASEGT. This CDR3 region has 18 residues.

This clone was recorded only once. CDR3 region: CASSLSWTLGNTRQPQHF. CDR3 coding DNA: TGTGCCAGCAGTTTATCGTGGACACTGGGTAACACACGTCAGCCCCAGCATTTT. V gene TRBV27 combines with J gene TRBJ1-5; D is perhaps TRBD1 (5 bases). Germline V gene data show CDR1 as MNHEY and CDR2 as SMNVEV (reference sequence). V dropped 0 bases and J dropped 6 bases, with 21 bases sitting between them. This CDR3 has 18 amino acids.

The chain employs TRBV5-4 and TRBJ1-5, with TRBD1 identical over 7 bases. V shed 4 bases and J 2 bases; nucleotides not matched to a gene: 6. Germline CDR1 is SGHNT and CDR2 is YYREEE (reference sequence). This CDR3 is built from 15 residues. The CDR3 sequence is CASSLQGIGNQPQHF. The CDR3 DNA sequence: TGTGCCAGCAGCCTACAGGGGATTGGCAATCAGCCCCAGCATTTT.

The J gene is TRBJ1-6, the V gene TRBV19; D gene ambiguous. Germline loops: CDR1 LNHDA, CDR2 SQIVND (reference sequence). Trimming left V 3 bases short and J 13 bases short, with 13 bases between. There are 13 residues in the CDR3. The CDR3 region is CASSIQRAYPLHF. The CDR3 DNA sequence: TGTGCCAGTAGTATTCAGCGTGCTTATCCCCTCCACTTT.

The rearrangement joins TRBV6-1 to TRBJ1-1; a weak D match, TRBD1 (5 bases). This CDR3 region has 14 residues. CDR1 and CDR2 (germline): MNHNS, SASEGT. Between the trimmed V and J ends, which lost 0 bases and 5 bases, there was a span of 10 bases. The DNA for the CDR3 is TGTGCCAGCAGTGAAGCGGCGGGGGGAACTGAAGCTTTCTTT. It codes for CASSEAAGGTEAFF.

V and J are TRBV19 and TRBJ2-7; 7 bases are shared with TRBD2. The germline CDR1 and CDR2 sequences are LNHDA and SQIVND (reference sequence). The J segment lost 6 bases and the V segment lost 3 bases, leaving 5 bases of the junction unmatched. This CDR3 has 13 amino acids. The CDR3 here is CASSIFGGSEQYF. In DNA form, the CDR3 reads TGTGCCAGTAGTATTTTCGGGGGGAGCGAGCAGTACTTC.